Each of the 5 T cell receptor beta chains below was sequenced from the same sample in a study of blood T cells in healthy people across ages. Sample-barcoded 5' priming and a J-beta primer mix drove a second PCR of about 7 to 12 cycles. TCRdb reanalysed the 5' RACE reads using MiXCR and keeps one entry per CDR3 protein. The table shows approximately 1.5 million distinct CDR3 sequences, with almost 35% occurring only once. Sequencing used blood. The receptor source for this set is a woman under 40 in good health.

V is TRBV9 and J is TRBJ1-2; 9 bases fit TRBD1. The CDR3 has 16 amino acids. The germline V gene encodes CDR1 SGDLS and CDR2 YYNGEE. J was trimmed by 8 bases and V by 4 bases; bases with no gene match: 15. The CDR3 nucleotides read TGTGCCAGCAGCCCCCGAGGGTCGGGGACAGGGAAGGGCTACACCTTC. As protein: CASSPRGSGTGKGYTF.

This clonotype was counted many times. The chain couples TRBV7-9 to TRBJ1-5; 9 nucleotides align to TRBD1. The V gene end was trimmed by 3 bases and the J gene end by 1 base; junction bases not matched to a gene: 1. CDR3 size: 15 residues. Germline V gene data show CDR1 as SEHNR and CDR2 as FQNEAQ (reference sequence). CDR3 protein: CASSFGTGSNQPQHF. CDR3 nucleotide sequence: TGTGCCAGCAGCTTTGGGACAGGGAGCAATCAGCCCCAGCATTTT. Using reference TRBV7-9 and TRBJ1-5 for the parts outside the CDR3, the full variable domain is DTGVSQNPRHKITKRGQNVTFRCDPISEHNRLYWYRQTLGQGPEFLTYFQNEAQLEKSRLLSDRFSAERPKGSFSTLEIQRTEQGDSAMYLCASSFGTGSNQPQHFGDGTRLSIL.

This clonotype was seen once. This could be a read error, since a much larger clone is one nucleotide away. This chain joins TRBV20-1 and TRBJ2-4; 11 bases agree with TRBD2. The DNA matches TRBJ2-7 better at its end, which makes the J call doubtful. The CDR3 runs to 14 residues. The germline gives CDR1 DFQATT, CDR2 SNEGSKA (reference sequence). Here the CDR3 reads CSAVPGLAESEQYF. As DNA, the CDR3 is TGCAGTGCCGTGCCGGGACTAGCGGAAAGCGAGCAGTACTTC.

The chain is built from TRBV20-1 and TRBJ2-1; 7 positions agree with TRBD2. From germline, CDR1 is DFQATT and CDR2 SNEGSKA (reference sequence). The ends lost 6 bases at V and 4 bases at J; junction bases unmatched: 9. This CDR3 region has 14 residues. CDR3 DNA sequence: TGCAGTGCCGTGGGGACTACTACATACAATGAGCAGTTCTTC. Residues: CSAVGTTTYNEQFF.

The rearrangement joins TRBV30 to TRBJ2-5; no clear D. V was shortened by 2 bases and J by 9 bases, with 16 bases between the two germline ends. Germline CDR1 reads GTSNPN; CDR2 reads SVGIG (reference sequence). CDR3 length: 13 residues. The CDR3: CAWSSTQLGSQYF. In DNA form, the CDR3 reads TGTGCCTGGAGTAGTACCCAGCTGGGGTCCCAGTACTTC.